This TCR beta chain came from a study of identical twins. Study-level points and caveats: In monozygotic twins, models underestimated the sharing of out-of-frame TCR alpha. Cross-sectional statistical analysis, not tracking of the same donors, underpinned the conclusions.

Unmatched junction bases numbered 6, after V lost 5 bases and J lost 1 base. The CDR3 runs 15 residues. The V gene's germline CDR1 is SEHNR and CDR2 FQNEAQ (reference sequence). With regard to this clonotype: Its target is not known.

A single record per CDR3 protein comes from TCRdb applying MiXCR to the 5' RACE reads. The data show 500,000 to 550,000 distinct CDR3 sequences, approximately 22% seen once. These data also featured in a second study, about T cells expressing NK-cell markers. That study adds: From sorted CD3+CD56+NKG2C+, CD3+CD56+NKG2C- and CD3+CD56-NKG2C+ T cells came the TCR beta repertoires. Expanded NKG2C+ T cell clones had unclear HCMV specificity.

The receptor was derived from a young woman in good health. Sequenced sample: CD4+ T cells sorted from blood. The V call is TRBV7-9, the J call TRBJ1-1, with 8 bases aligning to TRBD1. DNA for the CDR3: TGTGCCAGCAGCATTCGGACAGGGAAGAACACTGAAGCTTTCTTT. It translates to CASSIRTGKNTEAFF.